This TCR beta chain was found in a study of T cells after somatic rescue of genetic block. The CDR3 totals 16 residues. J lost 5 bases, V lost 4 bases, and 12 bases had no gene match. Germline CDR1 and CDR2: KGHSH and LQKENI. The method was immunoSEQ multiplex PCR; TCRdb's version includes in-frame clones alone and lacks a portion of them. The top ten hold around 28% of the sample, which has 15,000 or so clones, less than 75% seen once. The chain is built from TRBV18 and TRBJ1-1, with 8 positions matching TRBD1. The receptor was derived from a man aged 18-30 years. The specimen sequenced was peripheral blood mononuclear cells (PBMCs). CDR3 in DNA: TGTGCCAGCTCACAGACAGGGGCGACGGTGGGAACTGAAGCTTTCTTT. Translation gives CASSQTGATVGTEAFF.